This TCR beta chain was observed in a study of Graves' ophthalmopathy and Graves' hyperthyroidism. This CDR3 spans 11 amino acids. V was shortened by 10 bases and J by 7 bases, with 13 bases between the two germline ends. Germline-derived CDR1 and CDR2 are MDHEN and SYDVKM. RNA served as the template for amplifying TCR beta CDR3 regions. The first-round RT-PCR employed HTBI primers together with the Qiagen OneStep RT-PCR kit. A multiplex PCR was then performed as the second round. TCRdb reprocessed the multiplex PCR reads with MiXCR, giving one entry per CDR3 protein. The sample lists roughly 610,000 distinct CDR3 sequences, about a fifth seen once, with approximately 7% in the top ten. This clonotype was detected only a few times.

This receptor was taken from a woman between 18 and 29 years old with stable Graves' hyperthyroidism. Some clones in this sample may be carry-over from other donors' samples. The chain carries TRBV28 and TRBJ1-1; tentative D call: TRBD1 (5 bases). Material for sequencing was peripheral blood. CDR3: CATRYRSEAFF. CDR3 nucleotides: TGTGCCACAAGATACAGGAGTGAAGCTTTCTTT.